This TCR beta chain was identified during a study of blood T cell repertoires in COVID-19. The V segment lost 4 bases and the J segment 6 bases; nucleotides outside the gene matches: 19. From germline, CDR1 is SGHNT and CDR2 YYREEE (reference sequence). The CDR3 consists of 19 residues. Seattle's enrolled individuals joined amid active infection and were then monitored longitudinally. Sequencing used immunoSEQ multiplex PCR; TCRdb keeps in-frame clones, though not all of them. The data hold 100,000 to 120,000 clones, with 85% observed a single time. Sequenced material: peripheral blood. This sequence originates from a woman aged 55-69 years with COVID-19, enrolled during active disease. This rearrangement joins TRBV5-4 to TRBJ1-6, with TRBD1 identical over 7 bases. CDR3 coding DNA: TGTGCCAGCAGCATGGACAGGACAACCCTCCCTCGCCGTAATTCACCCCTCCACTTT. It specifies CASSMDRTTLPRRNSPLHF.